This TCR beta chain was captured by sequencing in a study of monozygotic twins with inflammatory bowel disease. The CDR3 is made up of 18 amino acids. Germline V gives CDR1 SGHRS, CDR2 YFSETQ. TCRdb re-called the 5' RACE reads, yielding one record per CDR3 amino acid sequence without DNA. Recorded for this sample: more than 120,000 distinct CDR3 sequences. This chain links TRBV5-1 with TRBJ2-7; the D call from TCRdb, TRBD1, cannot be confirmed without DNA. The clonotype was recovered from a human donor with ulcerative colitis or Crohn's disease, or a healthy co-twin of an affected twin (not recorded which). Sequenced: blood. CDR3 in amino acids: CASSLVSGRDRESYEQYF.